This T cell receptor (beta chain) was captured by sequencing in a study of OX40 agonist ivuxolimab in advanced cancers. After removal of 2 bases from V and 8 bases from J, the junction contained 11 bases not matched to a gene. The CDR3 covers 16 residues. From germline, CDR1 is MNHNS and CDR2 SASEGT. Method: immunoSEQ multiplex PCR; TCRdb's copy keeps in-frame clones and lacks some. The sample contains about 71,000 clones, about 94% of which appear only once. The chain links TRBV6-1 to TRBJ1-2; 10 bases are shared with TRBD1. The clonotype was recovered from an adult with an advanced solid tumor such as melanoma, head and neck, liver or kidney cancer. The input for sequencing was CD4+ or CD8+ T cells sorted from blood, taken in a trial of the OX40 agonist ivuxolimab. The CDR3 DNA reads TGTGCCAGCAGTGAACCTCTGTCCGGGACAGGGGTGGGCTACACCTTC. This translates into CASSEPLSGTGVGYTF.